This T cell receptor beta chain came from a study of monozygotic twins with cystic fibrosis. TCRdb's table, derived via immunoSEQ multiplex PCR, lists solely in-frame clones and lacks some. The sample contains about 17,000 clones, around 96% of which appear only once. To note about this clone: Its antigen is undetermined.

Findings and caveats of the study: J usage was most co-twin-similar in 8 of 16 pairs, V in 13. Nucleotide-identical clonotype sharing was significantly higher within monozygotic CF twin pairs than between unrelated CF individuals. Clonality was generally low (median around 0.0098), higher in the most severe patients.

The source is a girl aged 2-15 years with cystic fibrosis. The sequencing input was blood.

Here the CDR3 DNA reads TGTGCCACCAGCAGTGGACTGAGTCGGGAGACCCAGTACTTC. Residues: CATSSGLSRETQYF. The J gene is TRBJ2-5, the V gene TRBV15; TRBD2 might be the D (5 bases). The germline V gene has CDR1 LNHNV and CDR2 YYDKDF (reference sequence). Deletions cut 3 bases from V and 5 bases from J, with 13 bases between. The CDR3 loop spans 14 amino acids. The entire variable domain, with the rest obtained from reference TRBV15 and TRBJ2-5, is as follows: DAMVIQNPRYQVTQFGKPVTLSCSQTLNHNVMYWYQQKSSQAPKLLFHYYDKDFNNEADTPDNFQSRRPNTSFCFLDIRSPGLGDTAMYLCATSSGLSRETQYFGPGTRLLVL.